This T cell receptor beta chain came from a study of blood T cell repertoires in COVID-19. Overall study context: Samples came from the United States, Italy and Spain, spanning acute and convalescent COVID-19.

Original analysis: Nucleated cell counts were estimated from reference gene primer amplification. This table comes from immunoSEQ multiplex PCR, and its TCRdb copy is limited to in-frame clones, with some not included. The D gene and trimming were derived from the DNA, and the V and J assignments and clone size from that table. The sample comprises some 180,000 clones, roughly 79% of which are singletons, and approximately 11% rests with the top ten. Seattle participants joined during active infection and were tracked over time. The sequencing sample was made of peripheral blood. This TCR came from a woman aged 40 to 55 with COVID-19, enrolled during active disease.

The CDR3 spells CASSTTNSGTGKADTQYF. CDR3 coding DNA: TGTGCCAGCTCAACAACCAATTCCGGGACAGGGAAGGCAGATACGCAGTATTTT. The chain carries TRBV18 and TRBJ2-3, with 9 bases lining up with TRBD1. Germline lookup yields CDR1 KGHSH and CDR2 LQKENI. The CDR3 contains 18 residues. Trimming removed 5 bases from V and 4 bases from J; junction bases left unmatched: 16.